This T cell receptor beta chain was identified during a study of identical twins. Findings of the study overall: Compared with unrelated sharing, twin-shared out-of-frame alpha sequences had more low-probability sequences. Without tracking the same donors, conclusions rested on cross-sectional statistical analysis.

Each CDR3 protein is one row after TCRdb ran MiXCR on the 5' RACE reads. The table lists over 250,000 distinct CDR3 sequences, roughly 10% of them singletons. Germline CDR1 MNHEY, CDR2 SVGAGI. This CDR3 comprises 15 residues. Trimming pared 0 bases from V and 3 bases from J, leaving 12 bases between. This clonotype was seen more than once but under ten times. Its specificity is not known. These data were also reused for a study on yellow fever vaccine responses in identical twins.

The sequence was collected from a woman under 30 in good health. This chain joins TRBV6-5 and TRBJ2-7; the D gene is possibly TRBD2 (7 bases). Sequenced material: CD8+ T cells sorted from blood. The CDR3: CASSYSQGGNYEQYF. The CDR3 bases are TGTGCCAGCAGTTACTCACAGGGAGGGAACTACGAGCAGTACTTC.